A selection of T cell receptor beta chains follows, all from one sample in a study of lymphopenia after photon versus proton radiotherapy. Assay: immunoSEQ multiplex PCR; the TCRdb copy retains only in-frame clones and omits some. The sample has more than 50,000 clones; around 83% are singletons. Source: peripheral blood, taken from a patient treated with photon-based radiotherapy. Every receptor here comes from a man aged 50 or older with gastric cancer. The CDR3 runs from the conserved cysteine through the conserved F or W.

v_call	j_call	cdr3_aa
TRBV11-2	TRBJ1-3	CASSLVPDTGNTIYF
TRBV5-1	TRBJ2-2	CASSLGRWTGELFF
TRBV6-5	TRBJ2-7	CASSYAGYEQYF
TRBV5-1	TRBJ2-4	CASSLGTAKNIQYF
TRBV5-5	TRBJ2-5	CASTLVPPETQYF
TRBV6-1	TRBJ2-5	CASRGSGRARETQYF
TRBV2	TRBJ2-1	CASSDGLAGGLSYNEQFF
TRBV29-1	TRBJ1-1	CSAGRAGAGTEAFF
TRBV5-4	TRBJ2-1	CASTLPDRAYNEQFF
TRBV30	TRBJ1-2	CAWSDRTAANYGYTF
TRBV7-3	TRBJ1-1	CASSLRMNTEAFF